This TCR beta chain was identified during a study of OX40 agonist ivuxolimab in advanced cancers. This CDR3 region has 12 residues. V lost 11 bases and J lost 3, with 11 bases in between. CDR1 and CDR2 (germline): MDHEN, SYDVKM. The method was immunoSEQ multiplex PCR; TCRdb's version includes in-frame clones alone and lacks a portion of them. Seen here are more than 25,000 clones, approximately 78% observed once, and the top ten hold over 20%. The receptor's source is an adult with an advanced solid tumor such as melanoma, head and neck, liver or kidney cancer. The V and J genes are TRBV28 and TRBJ1-5; D is ambiguous. The specimen comprised CD4+ or CD8+ T cells sorted from blood, sampled in a trial of the OX40 agonist ivuxolimab. CDR3 DNA: TGTGCCTCCAACCCATCCAATCAGCCCCAGCATTTT. Its translation: CASNPSNQPQHF.